A selection of T cell receptor beta chains follows, all from one sample in a study of blood T cells in healthy people across ages. Each CDR3 protein gets one entry after TCRdb re-called the 5' RACE reads with MiXCR. The sample records 1 million to 1.2 million distinct CDR3 sequences, roughly two fifths being singletons. Sequencing was done on a sample of blood. The receptors come from a man aged 18 to 30 in good health. CDR3s include the opening cysteine and the closing phenylalanine or tryptophan. D genes are given only for firm matches. The size entry is marked missing in some rows and otherwise reads once, few, many or a size class.

>TRBD2|TRBV12-3/TRBV12-4|TRBJ2-5|many
TGTGCCAGCAGTTTAGCGACTAGCGAGGCGACCCAGTACTTC
CASSLATSEATQYF
>.|TRBV30|TRBJ2-1|.
TGTGCCTGGAGCGACGTACCCGATGAGCAGTTCTTC
CAWSDVPDEQFF
>.|TRBV7-9|TRBJ1-5|few
TGTGCCAGCAGCTTAAACTCAGGGGTTAGCAATCAGCCCCAGCATTTT
CASSLNSGVSNQPQHF
>TRBD2|TRBV3-1|TRBJ2-5|.
TGTGCCAGCAGCCAAGAGTCCATTAGGCGGGGGGCAGCAGGAATACAGTACTTC
CASSQESIRRGAAGIQYF
>TRBD1|TRBV2|TRBJ1-2|.
TGTGCCAGCAGTGACGTATTTCGGACAGGTGTCAACTATGGCTACACCTTC
CASSDVFRTGVNYGYTF
>.|TRBV7-8|TRBJ1-6|.
TGTGCCAGCAGCTTAGAACGGACTCTCTATAATTCACCCCTCCACTTT
CASSLERTLYNSPLHF
>.|TRBV20-1|TRBJ2-1|.
TGCAGTGCTAGCGGAAGTTGGGATGAGCAGTTCTTC
CSASGSWDEQFF
>.|TRBV5-1|TRBJ1-6|.
TGCGCCAGCAGCTTCAACGAGGCGGATAATTCACCCCTCCACTTT
CASSFNEADNSPLHF
>.|TRBV24-1|TRBJ2-1|few
TGTGCCACCAGTTACAGCTACAATGAGCAGTTCTTC
CATSYSYNEQFF
>.|TRBV7-2|TRBJ1-1|.
TGTGCCAGCAGCTTATCAATCACTGAAGCTTTCTTT
CASSLSITEAFF
>.|TRBV15|TRBJ2-7|few
TGTGCCACCAGCAGAGATTCGGCAGCCTTCTACGAGCAGTACTTC
CATSRDSAAFYEQYF
>.|TRBV7-2|TRBJ1-1|.
TGTGCCAGCAGCCCCGACCTGACCTGGCAAGCTTTCTTT
CASSPDLTWQAFF
>.|TRBV7-2|TRBJ2-7|few
TGTGCCAGCAGCTTGACTCTTATGGATTACGAGCAGTACTTC
CASSLTLMDYEQYF
>.|TRBV12-3/TRBV12-4|TRBJ1-5|.
TGTGCCAGCACCGAAGGACGGAGAAATAATCAGCCCCAGCATTTT
CASTEGRRNNQPQHF
>.|TRBV5-6|TRBJ2-3|.
TGTGCCAGCAGCTTCGGGGGACAGACCATAGATACGCAGTATTTT
CASSFGGQTIDTQYF
>.|TRBV25-1|TRBJ1-1|few
TGTGCCAGCAGTGATTGGCAGGGAAGGGCTTTCTTT
CASSDWQGRAFF
>.|TRBV6-2/TRBV6-3|TRBJ1-1|.
TGTGCCAGCACCTTAGGGGTTGCGAGCACTGAAGCTTTCTTT
CASTLGVASTEAFF
>.|TRBV11-2|TRBJ2-7|few
TGTGCCAGCAGCTTAGATCGGGGGCGGTACTTC
CASSLDRGRYF
>TRBD1|TRBV20-1|TRBJ1-2|once
TGCAGTGATAGAATGCGGGACAGGCCAAATTTTAACTATGGCTACACCTTC
CSDRMRDRPNFNYGYTF
>TRBD1|TRBV6-6|TRBJ1-2|few
TGTGCCAGCCGACCACAGGGGGCGCACCCTTATGGCTACACCTTC
CASRPQGAHPYGYTF
>TRBD1|TRBV29-1|TRBJ1-1|many
TGCAGCGTTGAGACGTTACAGGGGGCTTTCTCTGAAGCTTTCTTT
CSVETLQGAFSEAFF
>.|TRBV12-3/TRBV12-4|TRBJ2-5|.
TGTGCCGGCAGTCGACAGGTTGGGAAAGAGACCCAGTACTTC
CAGSRQVGKETQYF
>TRBD1|TRBV7-2|TRBJ2-3|.
TGTGCCAGCAGCTTGTCATCAGGGGGCGCCGATACGCAGTATTTT
CASSLSSGGADTQYF
>.|TRBV7-9|TRBJ2-7|.
TGTGCCAGCAGCTCCGACCGTCTAAGCGGACCCAACAATGAGCAGTACTTC
CASSSDRLSGPNNEQYF
>.|TRBV13|TRBJ2-1|few
TGTGCCAGCAGCCACAGGCAGGGAAGCGAGCAGTTCTTC
CASSHRQGSEQFF
>.|TRBV6-2/TRBV6-3|TRBJ2-5|few
TGTGCCAGCAGTTGGACAGACCAAGAGACCCAGTACTTC
CASSWTDQETQYF
>TRBD1|TRBV7-8|TRBJ2-6|.
TGTGCCAGCAGCCCGGGACAGGTCGGGGCCAACGTCCTGACTTTC
CASSPGQVGANVLTF
>.|TRBV28|TRBJ1-6|.
TGTGCCAGCCGAGCGAGCTCCTATAATTCACCCCTCCACTTT
CASRASSYNSPLHF
>.|TRBV20-1|TRBJ2-3|few
TGCAGTGCTAGGGACCGAAAATTAGGGGGGTACACAGATACGCAGTATTTT
CSARDRKLGGYTDTQYF
>.|TRBV27|TRBJ2-7|.
TGTGCCAGCAGACTCGTGGGCACTAGCTCCTACGAGCAGTACTTC
CASRLVGTSSYEQYF
>TRBD2|TRBV5-1|TRBJ2-5|.
TGCGCCAGCAGCTCGGGACTAGCGGTTGGAGAGACCCAGTACTTC
CASSSGLAVGETQYF
>.|TRBV12-3/TRBV12-4|TRBJ2-3|few
TGTGCCAGCAGTTTAATCGGCCTGGGGGCACCTAGCACAGATACGCAGTATTTT
CASSLIGLGAPSTDTQYF
>.|TRBV18|TRBJ1-2|few
TGTGCCAGCTCACCGGGTGGAGAATTCTATGGCTACACCTTC
CASSPGGEFYGYTF
>.|TRBV4-2|TRBJ2-1|few
TGTGCCAGCAGCCAAATGGGCGGGAACACCTACAATGAGCAGTTCTTC
CASSQMGGNTYNEQFF
>TRBD1|TRBV2|TRBJ2-7|.
TGTGCCAGCAGAGCTGATCCCGGGACAGAGTACAATGAGCAGTACTTC
CASRADPGTEYNEQYF